A single sample gave rise to the 24 T cell receptor beta chains below, sequenced in a study of blood T cell repertoires in COVID-19. TCRdb's table, derived via immunoSEQ multiplex PCR, lists solely in-frame clones and lacks some. The sample includes tens of thousands of clones, over 80% of them seen just once. The sequencing input was peripheral blood. Receptors were obtained from a man older than 75 with active or convalescent COVID-19.

V and J are TRBV3-1 (or the pseudogene TRBV3-2) and TRBJ1-4; 8 bases agree with TRBD1. The CDR3 runs to 14 residues. Trimming removed 5 bases from V and 8 bases from J; junction bases left unmatched: 7. Per the germline V gene, CDR1 is LGHDT and CDR2 is YNNKEL (reference sequence). CDR3 bases: TGTGCCAGCAGCTCCAGACAGGGGCGGGAAAAACTGTTTTTT. Protein: CASSSRQGREKLFF.

The chain employs TRBV5-1 and TRBJ2-2; D possibly corresponds to TRBD2 (5 bases). The germline gives CDR1 SGHRS, CDR2 YFSETQ. CDR3 size: 13 residues. V shed 7 bases and J shed 3 bases, with 10 bases lying between them. The CDR3 DNA reads TGCGCCAGCCGCCAGGACTACACCGGGGAGCTGTTTTTT. Protein: CASRQDYTGELFF. The full variable domain, its missing parts supplied by reference TRBV5-1 and TRBJ2-2, is KAGVTQTPRYLIKTRGQQVTLSCSPISGHRSVSWYQQTPGQGLQFLFEYFSETQRNKGNFPGRFSGRQFSNSRSEMNVSTLELGDSALYLCASRQDYTGELFFGEGSRLTVL.

This clone was seen once. The chain has TRBV10-2 and TRBJ1-1; D unclear. The V gene's germline CDR1 is WSHSY and CDR2 SAAADI. This CDR3 is 12 amino acids long. Trimming removed 3 bases at V and 11 bases at J, with 13 bases between. CDR3 nucleotide sequence: TGCGCCAGCAGTGATTGGGGAGAGAGGGCTTTCTTT. It translates to CASSDWGERAFF.

The DNA for the CDR3 is TGTGCCAGCAGTTACGGTCTAGCGGAAGAGACCCAGTACTTC. Translated: CASSYGLAEETQYF. The chain has TRBV6-2 or TRBV6-3 and TRBJ2-5, with 7 bases that match TRBD2. V shed 2 bases and J 3 bases; nucleotides not matched to a gene: 3. From germline, CDR1 is MNHEY and CDR2 SVGEGT. The CDR3 consists of 14 residues.

The genes are TRBV5-1 and TRBJ2-7; weak D call: TRBD2 (5 bases). The germline V gene has CDR1 SGHRS and CDR2 YFSETQ. This CDR3 comprises 16 residues. V lost 0 bases and J lost 3, with 16 bases in between. CDR3 in DNA: TGCGCCAGCAGCTTGGGCCCCCGGGATCGCGACTACGAGCAGTACTTC. Its translation is CASSLGPRDRDYEQYF. Full variable domain (rest looked up from reference TRBV5-1 and TRBJ2-7): KAGVTQTPRYLIKTRGQQVTLSCSPISGHRSVSWYQQTPGQGLQFLFEYFSETQRNKGNFPGRFSGRQFSNSRSEMNVSTLELGDSALYLCASSLGPRDRDYEQYFGPGTRLTVT.

J is TRBJ2-7 and V is TRBV4-3; D is perhaps TRBD2 (7 bases). V was clipped by 3 bases and J by 3 bases, with 24 bases between them. This CDR3 region has 18 residues. CDR1 and CDR2 (germline): LGHNA, YSLEER. The CDR3 is CASSQGHGGRGPYYEQYF. The CDR3 DNA reads TGCGCCAGCAGCCAGGGCCATGGGGGGCGGGGGCCATACTACGAGCAGTACTTC.

This clone ranks as medium-sized. The rearrangement joins TRBV29-1 to TRBJ1-4; D not certain. V gave up 7 bases and J gave up 4 bases, with 7 bases separating them. The V gene's germline CDR1 is SQVTM and CDR2 ANQGSEA. This CDR3 spans 11 amino acids. Here the CDR3 DNA reads TGCAGCGGAGAGGTTAATGAAAAACTGTTTTTT. Its translation is CSGEVNEKLFF. Variable domain in full (rest from reference TRBV29-1 and TRBJ1-4): SAVISQKPSRDICQRGTSLTIQCQVDSQVTMMFWYRQQPGQSLTLIATANQGSEATYESGFVIDKFPISRPNLTFSTLTVSNMSPEDSSIYLCSGEVNEKLFFGSGTQLSVL.

The chain employs TRBV18 and TRBJ1-1, with D maybe TRBD1 (5 bases). The CDR3 has 17 residues. The ends were cut back, 1 base at V and 2 bases at J, with 17 bases in the middle. Germline V lookup: CDR1 KGHSH, CDR2 LQKENI. CDR3 DNA sequence: TGTGCCAGCTCACCACAACAGGACCCCACCACTAACACTGAAGCTTTCTTT. Translated, it gives CASSPQQDPTTNTEAFF.

The chain is built from TRBV18 and TRBJ2-7; 7 bases line up with TRBD1. Germline V gives CDR1 KGHSH, CDR2 LQKENI. CDR3 length: 14 amino acids. With 3 bases clipped from V and 4 bases from J, the junction kept 6 bases outside the gene matches. The DNA of the CDR3 is TGTGCCAGCTCACCTAGGACAGGTCTTTACGAGCAGTACTTC. It yields the protein CASSPRTGLYEQYF.

The CDR3 sequence: CASSLEAGDPYEQYF. Here the CDR3 DNA reads TGCGCCAGCAGCTTGGAGGCGGGGGATCCCTACGAGCAGTACTTC. The chain carries TRBV5-1 and TRBJ2-7; 7 nucleotides line up with TRBD2. The CDR3 consists of 15 residues. The ends lost 0 bases at V and 2 bases at J; junction bases unmatched: 5. In germline, CDR1 is SGHRS, CDR2 YFSETQ.

This clone was seen once. The V call is TRBV3-1 (or the pseudogene TRBV3-2), the J call TRBJ2-7; TRBD2 is a possible D gene (5 bases). The V end lost 0 bases, the J end lost 0 bases, and 12 bases lay between the germline ends. The CDR3 is made up of 16 amino acids. Germline V CDR1 and CDR2: LGHDT, YNNKEL (reference sequence). The CDR3 protein is CASSQDREGASYEQYF. CDR3 nucleotides: TGTGCCAGCAGCCAAGATCGGGAAGGTGCCTCCTACGAGCAGTACTTC.

V gene TRBV24-1 combines with J gene TRBJ2-2; tentatively, D is TRBD1 (5 bases). The length of the CDR3 is 15 residues. Between the trimmed V and J ends, which lost 3 bases and 5 bases, there was a span of 12 bases. In germline, CDR1 is KGHDR, CDR2 SFDVKD. CDR3 loop: CATSDPTTVTGELFF. The CDR3 DNA sequence: TGTGCCACCAGTGATCCCACGACAGTTACCGGGGAGCTGTTTTTT.

Only a few counts were recorded for this clone. The rearrangement links TRBV7-9 to TRBJ1-1; 10 positions agree with TRBD1. Germline CDR1 SEHNR, CDR2 FQNEAQ (reference sequence). CDR3 length: 17 residues. V shed 5 bases and J 5 bases; nucleotides not matched to a gene: 14. As DNA, the CDR3 is TGTGCCAGCAGCCTCAGACAGGGGGCGACGAGTGGGACTGAAGCTTTCTTT. It codes for CASSLRQGATSGTEAFF.

This sequence joins TRBV10-3 and TRBJ2-1, with 8 bases lining up with TRBD2. This CDR3 spans 15 amino acids. After removal of 4 bases from V and 4 bases from J, the junction contained 6 bases not matched to a gene. Germline V gene sequence: CDR1 ENHRY, CDR2 SYGVKD. This CDR3 reads CAISAIRGGYNEQFF. CDR3 coding DNA: TGTGCCATCAGTGCGATACGCGGGGGGTACAATGAGCAGTTCTTC.

This sequence joins TRBV7-8 and TRBJ2-6; D may be TRBD2 (5 bases). This CDR3 is 15 amino acids long. Germline V gene data show CDR1 as SGHVS and CDR2 as FQNEAQ. The V and J ends lost 5 bases and 3 bases respectively, with 11 bases between them. The CDR3 nucleotides are TGTGCCAGCAGCCCCGCTGCGGGTGGGGCCAACGTCCTGACTTTC. Protein sequence: CASSPAAGGANVLTF. Full variable domain (rest looked up from reference TRBV7-8 and TRBJ2-6): GAGVSQSPRYKVAKRGQDVALRCDPISGHVSLFWYQQALGQGPEFLTYFQNEAQLDKSGLPSDRFFAERPEGSVSTLKIQRTQQEDSAVYLCASSPAAGGANVLTFGAGSRLTVL.

This clone is a singleton in its sample. The J gene is TRBJ1-4, the V gene TRBV30; the D is unclear. Trimming took off 2 bases at V and 8 bases at J, with 15 bases between the two ends. The CDR3 sequence is 14 residues long. Germline V CDR1 and CDR2: GTSNPN, SVGIG (reference sequence). The CDR3 sequence is CAWSSLASGEKLFF. The CDR3 DNA sequence: TGTGCCTGGAGTAGCCTGGCCTCCGGGGAAAAACTGTTTTTT.

The rearrangement uses TRBV6-5 and TRBJ2-1, with 8 bases aligning to TRBD2. V was pared by 5 bases and J by 6 bases, with 6 bases of the junction left unmatched. This CDR3 has 14 residues. Germline CDR1 reads MNHEY; CDR2 reads SVGAGI. The CDR3 region is CASSRGGWGNEQFF. As DNA, the CDR3 is TGTGCCAGCAGTCGGGGGGGCTGGGGCAATGAGCAGTTCTTC.

The chain carries TRBV6-1 and TRBJ2-1; possibly TRBD2 for D (6 bases). Germline CDR1 MNHNS, CDR2 SASEGT. This CDR3 has 16 residues. V was cut by 4 bases and J by 2 bases, with 15 bases left in between. This chain's CDR3 is CASSGRERRTYNEQFF. The CDR3 DNA reads TGTGCCAGCAGTGGACGGGAGAGGCGCACCTACAATGAGCAGTTCTTC.

The chain joins TRBV6-5 to TRBJ1-1; D is perhaps TRBD1 (5 bases). Trimming stripped 7 bases from V and 5 bases from J, with 20 bases between. The CDR3 totals 15 residues. Germline values: CDR1 MNHEY, CDR2 SVGAGI. For the CDR3, the DNA is TGTGCCAGCACCTCGTCCGGGACCGGAGGGACTGAAGCTTTCTTT. Translation gives CASTSSGTGGTEAFF.

The V gene is TRBV7-2, the J gene TRBJ2-7; 8 nucleotides line up with TRBD1. Unmatched junction bases numbered 4, after V lost 4 bases and J lost 2 bases. This CDR3 contains 14 residues. Germline V gene lookup returns CDR1 SGHTA and CDR2 FQGNSA. The CDR3 region has the DNA TGTGCCAGCAGCTGGGGGACAGGAGCCTACGAGCAGTACTTC. Protein sequence: CASSWGTGAYEQYF.

The rearrangement links TRBV29-1 to TRBJ2-7; D is possibly TRBD2 (6 bases). Trimming shortened V by 7 bases and J by 2 bases, and 15 bases separated the two germline ends. Germline-derived CDR1 and CDR2 are SQVTM and ANQGSEA. The CDR3 spans 13 residues. The CDR3 sequence: CSAQWDSTYEQYF. In nucleotides, the CDR3 is TGCAGCGCGCAGTGGGACTCAACCTACGAGCAGTACTTC.

The chain employs TRBV30 and TRBJ1-2, with D unresolved. CDR3 length: 13 amino acids. V lost 1 base to trimming and J lost 1 base, with 7 bases between them. Germline loops: CDR1 GTSNPN, CDR2 SVGIG (reference sequence). The DNA for the CDR3 is TGTGCCTGGAGTGGCGGCAGTAACTATGGCTACACCTTC. The encoded protein is CAWSGGSNYGYTF.

The chain is built from TRBV5-1 and TRBJ1-2; D possibly corresponds to TRBD1 (5 bases). There are 15 residues in the CDR3. Trimming removed 4 bases at V and 6 bases at J, with 19 bases between. CDR1 is SGHRS, CDR2 YFSETQ, per germline. CDR3 sequence: CASSRRQGGIDGYTF. Here the CDR3 DNA reads TGCGCCAGCAGCCGGCGGCAGGGAGGAATCGATGGCTACACCTTC.

In nucleotides, the CDR3 is TGTGCCAGCAGCTCTCAAGGGGGCGTTAGTGGGGCCAACGTCCTGACTTTC. Protein: CASSSQGGVSGANVLTF. V is TRBV7-2 and J is TRBJ2-6; TRBD1 agrees at 7 bases. Germline CDR1 SGHTA, CDR2 FQGNSA. This CDR3 is built from 17 residues. V dropped 4 bases and J dropped 3; count of bases not matched to a gene: 9.